The 14 T cell receptor beta chains given below trace back to one sample, sequenced in a study of shared clonotypes between healthy human individuals. Sequencing used immunoSEQ multiplex PCR; TCRdb keeps in-frame clones, though not all of them. The sample lists roughly 2 million clones, around 95% seen once, with approximately 0.13% in the top ten. Sequencing was done on a sample of naive CD4+ T cells sorted from blood. Subset noted: CD45RA+ positively selected. The receptors shown here come from a man younger than 35 in good health.

In its sample, this clone was seen once. The chain uses TRBV5-4 and TRBJ2-1, with 16 nucleotides matching TRBD2. Germline CDR1 is SGHNT and CDR2 is YYREEE (reference sequence). Unmatched junction bases numbered 3, after V lost 7 bases and J lost 8 bases. This CDR3 is built from 14 residues. Here the CDR3 reads CASGGLAGGDEQFF. CDR3 DNA: TGTGCCAGCGGGGGACTAGCGGGAGGGGATGAGCAGTTCTTC.

This rearrangement joins TRBV7-2 to TRBJ2-1, with a weak D call TRBD2 (6 bases). Deletions cut 5 bases from V and 7 bases from J, with 15 bases between. Germline CDR1 and CDR2: SGHTA and FQGNSA. The CDR3 has 14 amino acids. The CDR3 spells CASSAGPSGNEQFF. The DNA for the CDR3 is TGTGCCAGCAGCGCGGGACCTTCCGGGAATGAGCAGTTCTTC.

V usage is TRBV9 and J usage is TRBJ2-1; TRBD1 agrees at 8 bases. CDR1 is SGDLS and CDR2 is YYNGEE in the germline V gene. V dropped 4 bases and J dropped 8; count of bases not matched to a gene: 11. The CDR3 runs to 15 residues. CDR3 region: CASSLGDRTIHEQFF. As DNA, the CDR3 is TGTGCCAGCAGCCTTGGGGACAGGACGATCCATGAGCAGTTCTTC.

The chain carries TRBV7-2 and TRBJ2-3; D remains unclear. V lost 1 base to trimming and J lost 2 bases, with 7 bases between them. Germline V gene sequence: CDR1 SGHTA, CDR2 FQGNSA. The CDR3 totals 14 residues. CDR3 residues: CASSLDWNTDTQYF. The CDR3 bases are TGTGCCAGCAGCTTAGACTGGAACACAGATACGCAGTATTTT.

The chain joins TRBV7-9 to TRBJ2-1, with D perhaps matching TRBD2 (5 bases). The germline V gene has CDR1 SEHNR and CDR2 FQNEAQ (reference sequence). CDR3 size: 12 residues. V was shortened by 4 bases and J by 9 bases, with 10 bases between the two germline ends. This CDR3 is CASSSPGSEQFF. As DNA, the CDR3 is TGTGCCAGCAGCTCCCCGGGGTCTGAGCAGTTCTTC.

Of note for this clone: Other DNA sequences within the sample encode an identical CDR3. The V gene is TRBV7-9, the J gene TRBJ1-4; no definite D call. V lost 5 bases and J lost 2, with 12 bases in between. Germline lookup yields CDR1 SEHNR and CDR2 FQNEAQ (reference sequence). The CDR3 consists of 15 residues. CDR3 in amino acids: CASSLVSGTNEKLFF. CDR3 bases: TGTGCCAGCAGCCTTGTGTCAGGTACTAATGAAAAACTGTTTTTT.

With respect to this clone: This specimen includes other DNA sequences encoding the same CDR3. V is TRBV5-1 and J is TRBJ2-5, with D possibly being TRBD1 or TRBD2 (5 bases each). The V gene's germline CDR1 is SGHRS and CDR2 YFSETQ. Deletions cut 4 bases from V and 3 bases from J, with 13 bases between. The CDR3 length is 14 residues. The CDR3 spells CASSPGTEKETQYF. CDR3 DNA sequence: TGCGCCAGCAGCCCAGGGACGGAAAAAGAGACCCAGTACTTC.

This clone was recorded once. The same CDR3 is also encoded by other DNA sequences in this sample. V usage is TRBV5-1 and J usage is TRBJ1-4; D call uncertain. The germline gives CDR1 SGHRS, CDR2 YFSETQ. Trimming shortened V by 0 bases and J by 7 bases, and 10 bases separated the two germline ends. This CDR3 is 14 amino acids long. This CDR3 reads CASSLVAGSEKLFF. The DNA of the CDR3 is TGCGCCAGCAGCTTGGTCGCCGGCAGTGAAAAACTGTTTTTT.

This chain joins TRBV30 and TRBJ2-7; 9 bases are a match to TRBD1. Germline V gene sequence: CDR1 GTSNPN, CDR2 SVGIG (reference sequence). With 1 base clipped from V and 5 bases from J, the junction kept 6 bases outside the gene matches. There are 14 residues in the CDR3. CDR3 nucleotide sequence: TGTGCCTGGAGTGCCGGGACAGGGTGGAACGAGCAGTACTTC. Residues: CAWSAGTGWNEQYF.

The chain couples TRBV9 to TRBJ2-7, with D possibly TRBD1 on 5 matching bases. Per germline, CDR1 SGDLS and CDR2 YYNGEE. This CDR3 has 15 residues. Trimming shortened V by 1 base and J by 0 bases, and 11 bases separated the two germline ends. CDR3 in DNA: TGTGCCAGCAGCGTACGTGAGGACACCTCCTACGAGCAGTACTTC. It translates to CASSVREDTSYEQYF. Complete variable domain (other parts from reference TRBV9 and TRBJ2-7): DSGVTQTPKHLITATGQRVTLRCSPRSGDLSVYWYQQSLDQGLQFLIQYYNGEERAKGNILERFSAQQFPDLHSELNLSSLELGDSALYFCASSVREDTSYEQYFGPGTRLTVT.

The chain employs TRBV6-1 and TRBJ1-4; tentatively, D is TRBD1 (5 bases). Germline values: CDR1 MNHNS, CDR2 SASEGT. This CDR3 region has 15 residues. Trimming stripped 5 bases from V and 0 bases from J, with 10 bases between. Here the CDR3 DNA reads TGTGCCAGCAGTTGGGACCGATCAACTAATGAAAAACTGTTTTTT. Its protein is CASSWDRSTNEKLFF.

The chain employs TRBV19 and TRBJ2-2; TRBD1 matches at 10 bases. The CDR3 is made up of 16 amino acids. V was pared by 5 bases and J by 4 bases, with 7 bases of the junction left unmatched. CDR1 is LNHDA, CDR2 SQIVND, per germline (reference sequence). The CDR3 DNA reads TGTGCCAGTAGTGAGGGACAGGGGATCGGCACCGGGGAGCTGTTTTTT. Translated: CASSEGQGIGTGELFF.

The V and J genes are TRBV30 and TRBJ1-2; 10 positions match TRBD1. Germline V lookup: CDR1 GTSNPN, CDR2 SVGIG (reference sequence). The ends lost 4 bases at V and 6 bases at J; junction bases unmatched: 8. The CDR3 covers 14 residues. CDR3 sequence: CAWNIMTGGHGYTF. CDR3 in DNA: TGTGCCTGGAATATCATGACAGGGGGCCATGGCTACACCTTC.

This sequence joins TRBV9 and TRBJ1-3, with a possible D match to TRBD1 (5 bases). The CDR3 length is 18 residues. The ends were cut back, 2 bases at V and 2 bases at J, with 20 bases in the middle. Germline V CDR1 and CDR2: SGDLS, YYNGEE. CDR3 protein: CASSVDLGTGRAGNTIYF. The CDR3 coding sequence is TGTGCCAGCAGCGTCGATCTTGGGACGGGGCGCGCTGGAAACACCATATATTTT.